The entry that follows covers one TCR beta chain sequence. The antigen is unknown. Germline V gene lookup returns CDR1 SGHVS and CDR2 FNYEAQ. This CDR3 region has 14 residues. The V and J ends lost 4 bases and 1 base respectively, with 10 bases between them. The entry originates in a study of PD-1 blockade in classical Hodgkin lymphoma. Study-level results: Differences between repertoires have undefined causes, possibly disease activity or prior therapy. Partial responders and progressors had significantly lower baseline TCR diversity.

Only in-frame clones appear in the TCRdb table, and some are missing; sequencing was by immunoSEQ multiplex PCR. This sample has 40,000 to 50,000 clones, with 85% to 90% found just once. Relapse was seen in all patients after autologous stem cell transplantation, and brentuximab vedotin exposure was variable. This specimen was peripheral blood mononuclear cells (PBMCs), taken before the second cycle of nivolumab. The receptor was isolated from a human donor with classical Hodgkin lymphoma. The rearrangement uses TRBV7-6 and TRBJ2-5; D is unresolved. The CDR3 DNA follows: TGTGCCAGCAGCTCCCGGTCGCTCCAAGAGACCCAGTACTTC. Its protein product is CASSSRSLQETQYF.